These 30 T cell receptor beta chains were all obtained from the same sample, sequenced in a study of blood T cell repertoires in COVID-19. Sequencing used immunoSEQ multiplex PCR; TCRdb keeps in-frame clones, though not all of them. The sample consists of 95,000 to 120,000 clones, 70% to 90% of them appearing once. Sequencing used peripheral blood. The receptors were sampled from a man aged 35-49 years with acute or convalescent COVID-19.

This chain links TRBV5-5 with TRBJ2-1; the match to TRBD1 covers 11 bases. The junction had 4 bases not matched to a gene; V was cut back by 2 bases and J by 9 bases. The V gene's germline CDR1 is SGHKS and CDR2 YYEKEE (reference sequence). The CDR3 spans 14 residues. This CDR3 is CASSLSGTGGEQFF. The CDR3 DNA reads TGTGCCAGCAGCTTATCCGGGACAGGGGGTGAGCAGTTCTTC.

J is TRBJ1-5 and V is TRBV19, with D uncertain. The CDR3 extends over 14 amino acids. The V end was cut by 3 bases, the J end by 9 bases, with 15 bases between. Germline-derived CDR1 and CDR2 are LNHDA and SQIVND (reference sequence). CDR3 amino acids: CASSIRAGSRPQHF. The CDR3 bases are TGTGCCAGTAGTATTAGGGCGGGGTCCAGGCCCCAGCATTTT.

V usage is TRBV7-9 and J usage is TRBJ1-2, with TRBD1 matching over 10 bases. Germline trimming cut 1 base from V and 4 bases from J; bases unmatched to any gene: 3. Germline lookup yields CDR1 SEHNR and CDR2 FQNEAQ (reference sequence). The length of the CDR3 is 15 residues. As DNA, the CDR3 is TGTGCCAGCAGCTTAGAGGACAGGGGGGCCTATGGCTACACCTTC. Amino acid sequence: CASSLEDRGAYGYTF.

This chain connects TRBV24-1 to TRBJ2-1, with 15 positions matching TRBD2. This CDR3 has 18 amino acids. The V gene end was trimmed by 2 bases and the J gene end by 3 bases; junction bases not matched to a gene: 4. In germline, CDR1 is KGHDR, CDR2 SFDVKD. CDR3 sequence reads: CATSDSGLAGGLYNEQFF. CDR3 nucleotides: TGTGCCACCAGTGATTCTGGACTAGCGGGGGGGCTCTACAATGAGCAGTTCTTC.

The chain carries TRBV9 and TRBJ2-1, with 8 bases fitting TRBD2. This CDR3 spans 14 amino acids. J lost 5 bases, V lost 2 bases, and 3 bases had no gene match. Germline loops: CDR1 SGDLS, CDR2 YYNGEE. CDR3 loop: CASSVGGGHNEQFF. CDR3 nucleotide sequence: TGTGCCAGCAGCGTTGGCGGGGGGCACAATGAGCAGTTCTTC.

V gene TRBV21-1 combines with J gene TRBJ2-4; the table's D call of TRBD2 was not tested on the DNA. TRBV21-1 is given as a pseudogene. CDR3 length: 17 amino acids. The CDR3 loop reads CASSNIEGGFGKNIQYF. CDR3 DNA: TGTGCCAGCAGCAATATTGAGGGGGGGTTCGGCAAAAACATTCAGTACTTC.

The count of this clone is one. The chain carries TRBV6-5 and TRBJ1-1, with TRBD1 identical over 8 bases. Trimming at V came to 7 bases and at J to 2 bases, leaving 6 bases not matched to a gene. The germline V gene encodes CDR1 MNHEY and CDR2 SVGAGI. CDR3 length: 14 residues. Here the CDR3 DNA reads TGTGCCAGCACCAGGGGGCCCGCCAACACTGAAGCTTTCTTT. Translating gives CASTRGPANTEAFF.

The chain employs TRBV7-3 and TRBJ2-3; 8 bases agree with TRBD2. V shed 1 base and J 5 bases; nucleotides not matched to a gene: 5. CDR3 size: 15 residues. Germline CDR1 SGHTA, CDR2 FQGTGA. The CDR3 region is CASSLMGLGIDTQYF. CDR3 sequence (DNA): TGTGCCAGCAGCTTAATGGGACTAGGGATAGATACGCAGTATTTT. The full variable domain, rest sourced from reference TRBV7-3 and TRBJ2-3, is GAGVSQTPSNKVTEKGKYVELRCDPISGHTALYWYRQSLGQGPEFLIYFQGTGAADDSGLPNDRFFAVRPEGSVSTLKIQRTERGDSAVYLCASSLMGLGIDTQYFGPGTRLTVL.

The J gene is TRBJ2-1, the V gene TRBV3-1 (or the pseudogene TRBV3-2), with 8 bases aligning to TRBD2. The germline CDR1 and CDR2 sequences are LGHDT and YNNKEL (reference sequence). V was pared by 1 base and J by 2 bases, with 7 bases of the junction left unmatched. The CDR3 totals 17 residues. The CDR3 nucleotides are TGTGCCAGCAGCCAAGCCCCTGGGCGGGGGGCCTACAATGAGCAGTTCTTC. Residues: CASSQAPGRGAYNEQFF.

Only one count was recorded for this clone. The chain carries TRBV7-2 and TRBJ1-1; D remains unclear. With 1 base removed from V and 0 bases from J, the gap between germline ends came to 9 bases. In germline, CDR1 is SGHTA, CDR2 FQGNSA. The CDR3 extends over 15 amino acids. The CDR3 DNA reads TGTGCCAGCAGCTTAGTGGCGGGGATGAACACTGAAGCTTTCTTT. Amino acids: CASSLVAGMNTEAFF.

This clone occurred once. This chain joins TRBV7-2 and TRBJ2-3; 12 nucleotides align to TRBD2. J lost 7 bases, V lost 6 bases, and 5 bases had no gene match. Germline assignment: CDR1 SGHTA and CDR2 FQGNSA. The CDR3 runs to 14 residues. The CDR3 sequence is CASSQTSGGHTQYF. The CDR3 coding sequence is TGTGCCAGCAGTCAGACTAGCGGGGGTCATACGCAGTATTTT.

The chain has TRBV19 and TRBJ1-5; D is possibly TRBD1 (6 bases). In germline, CDR1 is LNHDA, CDR2 SQIVND (reference sequence). The V and J ends lost 8 bases and 4 bases respectively, with 15 bases between them. The CDR3 has 14 residues. Here the CDR3 reads CASSFGGTNQPQHF. Written as DNA, the CDR3 is TGTGCCAGTTCCTTTGGGGGCACTAATCAGCCCCAGCATTTT.

The chain recombines TRBV14 with TRBJ2-6; a possible D gene is TRBD1 (5 bases). Per the germline V gene, CDR1 is SGHDN and CDR2 is FVKESK. This CDR3 comprises 15 residues. V was cut by 3 bases and J by 2 bases, with 8 bases left in between. The DNA of the CDR3 is TGTGCCAGCAGCCACCGACAGACTGGGGCCAACGTCCTGACTTTC. The encoded protein is CASSHRQTGANVLTF.

Regarding this clone: At one of its ends the junction is not consistent with the germline gene, which may arise from a read error. The chain joins TRBV6-1 to TRBJ1-1; D gene ambiguous. This CDR3 has 15 residues. The germline V gene encodes CDR1 MNHNS and CDR2 SASEGT. The CDR3 nucleotides read TGTGCCAGCAGTGAATTGAGGGAGGAGAACCCTGAAGCTTTCTTT. It yields the protein CASSELREENPEAFF.

This rearrangement joins TRBV5-6 to TRBJ2-1; TRBD2 matches at 9 bases. The CDR3 loop spans 18 amino acids. CDR1 and CDR2 (germline): SGHDT, YYEEEE. V trimming: 0 bases; J trimming: 5 bases; junction bases outside the gene matches: 12. The CDR3 here is CASSLVGWLAGRNNEQFF. CDR3 DNA: TGTGCCAGCAGCTTGGTAGGGTGGCTAGCGGGGCGAAACAATGAGCAGTTCTTC. Together with reference TRBV5-6 and TRBJ2-1, the CDR3 gives the full variable domain: DAGVTQSPTHLIKTRGQQVTLRCSPKSGHDTVSWYQQALGQGPQFIFQYYEEEERQRGNFPDRFSGHQFPNYSSELNVNALLLGDSALYLCASSLVGWLAGRNNEQFFGPGTRLTVL.

The V and J genes are TRBV4-3 and TRBJ2-7, with 10 nucleotides matching TRBD2. This CDR3 contains 14 residues. Looked up from germline, CDR1 is LGHNA and CDR2 is YSLEER. The ends lost 3 bases at V and 4 bases at J; junction bases unmatched: 3. DNA of the CDR3: TGCGCCAGCAGCCAGAGCGGGGGGGGTTACGAGCAGTACTTC. It codes for CASSQSGGGYEQYF.

This clone was found once. The chain has TRBV19 and TRBJ1-1, with D perhaps TRBD1 (5 bases). Trimming shortened V by 3 bases and J by 1 base, and 15 bases separated the two germline ends. Germline CDR1 reads LNHDA; CDR2 reads SQIVND (reference sequence). The CDR3 extends over 16 amino acids. CDR3 coding DNA: TGTGCCAGTAGTATCTACGGCAGGACATCGAACACTGAAGCTTTCTTT. Translation gives CASSIYGRTSNTEAFF.

V usage is TRBV3-1 (or the pseudogene TRBV3-2) and J usage is TRBJ2-3; D unclear. The CDR3 is 16 residues long. V lost 0 bases, J lost 0 bases, and 10 bases lay in between. CDR1 is LGHDT, CDR2 YNNKEL, per germline (reference sequence). CDR3 bases: TGTGCCAGCAGCCAAGATTTGTTCGTGAGCACAGATACGCAGTATTTT. Its translation is CASSQDLFVSTDTQYF.

The CDR3 nucleotides are TGTGCCAGCAGCGACGCGGACAGGTGGGGCTCACCCCTCCACTTT. This translates into CASSDADRWGSPLHF. V gene TRBV9 combines with J gene TRBJ1-6, with 7 nucleotides matching TRBD1. From germline, CDR1 is SGDLS and CDR2 YYNGEE. CDR3 length equals 15 residues. With V trimmed by 3 bases and J by 10 bases, 10 bases remained unmatched.

Only one count was recorded for this clone. This chain links TRBV24-1 with TRBJ2-1; weak D call: TRBD2 (7 bases). This CDR3 has 16 amino acids. V gave up 7 bases and J gave up 3 bases, with 18 bases separating them. Germline V gene lookup returns CDR1 KGHDR and CDR2 SFDVKD. DNA for the CDR3: TGTGCCACCAGCGAGGGGGGAGGGGGAGGCTACAATGAGCAGTTCTTC. It specifies CATSEGGGGGYNEQFF.

V gene TRBV29-1 combines with J gene TRBJ2-1, with 14 bases identical to TRBD2. The CDR3 length is 15 residues. V lost 6 bases and J lost 9; bases outside the gene matches: 10. In germline, CDR1 is SQVTM, CDR2 ANQGSEA. Here the CDR3 reads CSVALTSGGAPEQFF. In nucleotides, the CDR3 is TGCAGCGTCGCATTGACTAGCGGGGGGGCACCTGAGCAGTTCTTC.

This clone is a singleton in its sample. The chain links TRBV5-1 to TRBJ1-1; maybe TRBD1 (5 bases). Trimming shortened V by 0 bases and J by 5 bases, and 26 bases separated the two germline ends. The CDR3 loop spans 19 amino acids. The germline CDR1 and CDR2 sequences are SGHRS and YFSETQ. CDR3 sequence (DNA): TGCGCCAGCAGCTTGGTATCCGGGGGTGGATCGTCCCGGGTTACTGAAGCTTTCTTT. Encoded protein: CASSLVSGGGSSRVTEAFF. Filled out from reference TRBV5-1 and TRBJ1-1, the complete variable domain reads KAGVTQTPRYLIKTRGQQVTLSCSPISGHRSVSWYQQTPGQGLQFLFEYFSETQRNKGNFPGRFSGRQFSNSRSEMNVSTLELGDSALYLCASSLVSGGGSSRVTEAFFGQGTRLTVV.

The V call is TRBV5-6, the J call TRBJ2-3; 7 bases map to TRBD2. V was pared by 0 bases and J by 0 bases, with 7 bases of the junction left unmatched. This CDR3 comprises 17 residues. In germline, CDR1 is SGHDT, CDR2 YYEEEE. The CDR3 sequence is CASSLAVGGTSTDTQYF. The CDR3, as DNA: TGTGCCAGCAGCTTGGCCGTCGGGGGGACTAGCACAGATACGCAGTATTTT.

The V call is TRBV6-5, the J call TRBJ1-1; maybe TRBD1 (5 bases). From germline, CDR1 is MNHEY and CDR2 SVGAGI. CDR3 size: 14 residues. The ends were cut back, 6 bases at V and 2 bases at J, with 13 bases in the middle. This CDR3 reads CASSGHSDNTEAFF. The CDR3 DNA reads TGTGCCAGCAGCGGACACTCCGACAACACTGAAGCTTTCTTT.

This clone is a singleton in its sample. CDR3 in amino acids: CASWNRVGHTEAFF. The CDR3 region has the DNA TGTGCCAGTTGGAACAGGGTCGGGCACACTGAAGCTTTCTTT. V usage is TRBV19 and J usage is TRBJ1-1; a weak D match, TRBD1 (6 bases). This CDR3 is 14 amino acids long. Trimming took 8 bases from V and 3 from J, leaving 16 bases between them. Germline V gene sequence: CDR1 LNHDA, CDR2 SQIVND (reference sequence).

This sequence joins TRBV24-1 and TRBJ2-5; a possible D gene is TRBD2 (5 bases). The CDR3 extends over 13 amino acids. V lost 6 bases and J 2 bases, leaving 9 bases between the germline ends. In germline, CDR1 is KGHDR, CDR2 SFDVKD. DNA for the CDR3: TGTGCCACCAGTACGGGATCACAAGAGACCCAGTACTTC. Amino acids: CATSTGSQETQYF.

This chain connects TRBV28 to TRBJ2-7; 7 nucleotides agree with TRBD1. J was trimmed by 5 bases and V by 5 bases; bases with no gene match: 6. CDR1 is MDHEN and CDR2 is SYDVKM in the germline V gene. This CDR3 region has 13 residues. CDR3 amino acids: CASSLTGRHEQYF. The CDR3 DNA follows: TGTGCCAGCAGTCTGACAGGGAGACACGAGCAGTACTTC.

The chain employs TRBV14 and TRBJ2-2; TRBD2 is a possible D gene (7 bases). The CDR3 totals 16 residues. Germline loops: CDR1 SGHDN, CDR2 FVKESK. Deletions cut 4 bases from V and 4 bases from J, with 16 bases between. The CDR3 protein is CASSPTIRGGTGELFF. DNA of the CDR3: TGTGCCAGCAGCCCCACCATAAGGGGGGGCACCGGGGAGCTGTTTTTT.

This clone was picked up one time. This rearrangement joins TRBV18 to TRBJ2-4, with D possibly matching TRBD1 (6 bases). In germline, CDR1 is KGHSH, CDR2 LQKENI. The ends were cut back, 1 base at V and 8 bases at J, with 15 bases in the middle. The CDR3 extends over 15 amino acids. Written as DNA, the CDR3 is TGTGCCAGCTCACCACGGGACACGGGCAGGGACATTCAGTACTTC. Protein sequence: CASSPRDTGRDIQYF.

The rearrangement joins TRBV6-1 to TRBJ2-6; 8 bases agree with TRBD1. The CDR3 totals 17 residues. V lost 4 bases and J lost 2; bases outside the gene matches: 7. Germline-derived CDR1 and CDR2 are MNHNS and SASEGT. CDR3 in DNA: TGTGCCAGCAGTGCCAAACAGGGGGTGACTGGGGCCAACGTCCTGACTTTC. This sequence encodes CASSAKQGVTGANVLTF.